Shown below are 9 T cell receptor beta chains from a single sample sequenced in a study of STAT3 mutations in large granular lymphocyte leukemia. Which antigens these TCRs recognize remains unknown. Study outcomes and limitations: Every T-LGLL patient had at least one immunodominant TCRbeta clonotype.

TCRdb's copy holds only in-frame clones and misses some; the assay was immunoSEQ multiplex PCR. The table records over a thousand clones, roughly 43% of them present only once. The sequenced sample consisted of peripheral blood mononuclear cells. All receptors come from a male patient aged 50 to 59 with T-cell large granular lymphocyte leukemia. Some clones in this sample may be carry-over from other donors' samples.

The gene calls are TRBV30 and TRBJ2-6; 8 bases are shared with TRBD1. Losses at the gene ends were 4 bases for V and 2 bases for J; bases not matched to a gene: 1. The CDR3 sequence is 14 residues long. Germline V gene data show CDR1 as GTSNPN and CDR2 as SVGIG (reference sequence). CDR3 sequence reads: CAWTTGAGANVLTF. As DNA, the CDR3 is TGTGCCTGGACGACAGGGGCTGGGGCCAACGTCCTGACTTTC.

The V gene is TRBV2, the J gene TRBJ2-7; perhaps TRBD1 as D (6 bases). The CDR3 totals 13 residues. CDR1 SNHLY and CDR2 FYNNEI come from the germline V gene. With 7 bases removed from V and 4 bases from J, the gap between germline ends came to 14 bases. CDR3 DNA sequence: TGTGCCAGCAATCCCCAGACAGGTTACGAGCAGTACTTC. It translates to CASNPQTGYEQYF. Variable domain in full (rest from reference TRBV2 and TRBJ2-7): EPEVTQTPSHQVTQMGQEVILRCVPISNHLYFYWYRQILGQKVEFLVSFYNNEISEKSEIFDDQFSVERPDGSNFTLKIRSTKLEDSAMYFCASNPQTGYEQYFGPGTRLTVT.

This sequence joins TRBV5-1 and TRBJ1-2; 8 bases fit TRBD1. Germline CDR1 reads SGHRS; CDR2 reads YFSETQ. V trimming: 4 bases; J trimming: 4 bases; junction bases outside the gene matches: 3. CDR3 length: 13 residues. For the CDR3, the DNA is TGCGCCAGCAGCCAGGGGGCGAGCTATGGCTACACCTTC. Translation gives CASSQGASYGYTF.

The gene calls are TRBV18 and TRBJ2-7; unclear D gene. This CDR3 contains 13 residues. Trimming shortened V by 3 bases and J by 1 base, and 7 bases separated the two germline ends. Per germline, CDR1 KGHSH and CDR2 LQKENI. CDR3 bases: TGTGCCAGCTCACCCGAAGTTTCCTACGAGCAGTACTTC. This sequence encodes CASSPEVSYEQYF.

Only a few counts were recorded for this clone. The chain uses TRBV30 and TRBJ1-2; possibly TRBD1 for D (5 bases). Germline V gene data show CDR1 as GTSNPN and CDR2 as SVGIG (reference sequence). The CDR3 runs 12 residues. V shed 8 bases and J shed 2 bases, with 12 bases lying between them. DNA for the CDR3: TGTGCCCTAATCGGGGCAAACTATGGCTACACCTTC. Translating gives CALIGANYGYTF. Filled out from reference TRBV30 and TRBJ1-2, the complete variable domain reads SQTIHQWPATLVQPVGSPLSLECTVEGTSNPNLYWYRQAAGRGLQLLFYSVGIGQISSEVPQNLSASRPQDRQFILSSKKLLLSDSGFYLCALIGANYGYTFGSGTRLTVV.

CDR3: CASSGTGEDYEQYF. CDR3 DNA sequence: TGTGCCAGCAGTGGGACAGGGGAGGACTACGAGCAGTACTTC. This chain joins TRBV2 and TRBJ2-7; 9 nucleotides agree with TRBD1. This CDR3 region has 14 residues. With 4 bases clipped from V and 3 bases from J, the junction kept 4 bases outside the gene matches. Germline V lookup: CDR1 SNHLY, CDR2 FYNNEI.

This clone was counted once. V gene TRBV18 combines with J gene TRBJ2-7, with a possible D match to TRBD2 (5 bases). Per germline, CDR1 KGHSH and CDR2 LQKENI. This CDR3 is built from 12 residues. With 3 bases removed from V and 3 bases from J, the gap between germline ends came to 6 bases. This CDR3 reads CASSPGVYEQYF. For the CDR3, the DNA is TGTGCCAGCTCACCCGGGGTCTACGAGCAGTACTTC.

The V gene is TRBV7-9, the J gene TRBJ2-5; TRBD2 matches 9 bases. There are 15 residues in the CDR3. Germline trimming cut 3 bases from V and 5 bases from J; bases unmatched to any gene: 7. Per germline, CDR1 SEHNR and CDR2 FQNEAQ (reference sequence). DNA of the CDR3: TGTGCCAGCAGCTTGAGGCGGGAGGGCCGCGAGACCCAGTACTTC. The encoded protein is CASSLRREGRETQYF.

The chain links TRBV30 to TRBJ1-1; D gene ambiguous. Germline CDR1 is GTSNPN and CDR2 is SVGIG (reference sequence). V was clipped by 1 base and J by 5 bases, with 8 bases between them. There are 12 residues in the CDR3. CDR3 bases: TGTGCCTGGAGTGCGAGGGTTACTGAAGCTTTCTTT. It is translated as CAWSARVTEAFF.